This TCR beta chain emerged from a study of cytomegalovirus exposure and HLA in healthy donors. The study's findings and limits: It emerged from a later analysis that several of the most significant clusters appeared to be linked to common viral pathogens. At a 0.05 false discovery rate, a later analysis found 15,000 to 20,000 TCR beta sequences to be associated with HLA alleles. Reports state that TCR beta sequences accurately predicted most subjects' HLA-A and HLA-B alleles. The study assumed roughly uniform donor sequencing depth for presence/absence analyses.

Concerning this clone itself: What it recognizes is unknown.

This CDR3 has 16 residues. CDR1 is MNHEY, CDR2 SMNVEV, per germline (reference sequence). The V end lost 3 bases, the J end lost 1 base, and 15 bases lay between the germline ends. The study ran its PCR with 60 Vbeta and 13 Jbeta primers. Libraries were prepared by immunoSEQ multiplex PCR; TCRdb keeps only in-frame clonotypes and omits some of them. The data hold some 150,000 clones, with 65% to 85% observed a single time. The specimen sequenced was PBMCs. The genes are TRBV27 and TRBJ1-1; D is unclear. This TCR came from a young woman in good health and CMV-seropositive. DNA of the CDR3: TGTGCCAGCAGTTTTCCCCCCGGAGGGAAGAACACTGAAGCTTTCTTT. It is translated as CASSFPPGGKNTEAFF.